This TCR beta chain was obtained from a study of Ad26.COV2.S vaccination and SARS-CoV-2 variants. Trimming cost V 3 bases and J 6 bases; bases outside gene matches: 3. CDR1 is SGHNT and CDR2 is YENEEA in the germline V gene. The CDR3 sequence is 13 residues long. Treatment denoted: around 19 received Ad26.COV2.S at low or high dose, single or two shots; about 5 received placebo; per-sample allocation not given. Collection of the samples took place on day 63 after the first injection of vaccine or placebo. The donor's status was that of an adult aged 18-55 years in Boston. TCRdb's copy holds only in-frame clones and misses some; the assay was immunoSEQ multiplex PCR. The data show 300,000 to 350,000 clones, 75% to 90% seen once.

This clonotype was sampled from a person aged 18-60 years who received the Ad26.COV2.S COVID-19 vaccine or a placebo. The sequences come from peripheral blood, collected in a trial of Ad26.COV2.S vaccine versus placebo. This chain uses TRBV11-3 with TRBJ2-7, with 9 bases matching TRBD1. The CDR3 nucleotides read TGTGCCAGCAGCTTGGGACAGGGAGGCGAGCAGTACTTC. Translation gives CASSLGQGGEQYF. The full variable domain, rest sourced from reference TRBV11-3 and TRBJ2-7, is EAGVVQSPRYKIIEKKQPVAFWCNPISGHNTLYWYLQNLGQGPELLIRYENEEAVDDSQLPKDRFSAERLKGVDSTLKIQPAELGDSAVYLCASSLGQGGEQYFGPGTRLTVT.